This entry is about one TCR beta chain. The CDR3 covers 15 residues. In germline, CDR1 is MDHEN, CDR2 SYDVKM. J lost 0 bases, V lost 5 bases, and 7 bases had no gene match. The data were taken from a study of cytomegalovirus exposure and HLA in healthy donors. The PCR made use of 60 Vbeta and 13 Jbeta primers. Method: immunoSEQ multiplex PCR; TCRdb's copy keeps in-frame clones and lacks some. The profile shows 250,000 to 300,000 clones, just under 85% of them singletons. The TCR was taken from a middle-aged woman in good health and CMV-seropositive. Sequencing used PBMCs. The chain combines TRBV28 with TRBJ2-7, with 7 positions matching TRBD2. As DNA, the CDR3 is TGTGCCAGCAGTACCCCTAGCGGTAGCTCCTACGAGCAGTACTTC. Its protein is CASSTPSGSSYEQYF.